This TCR beta chain originates from a study of beta chain features in type 1 diabetes (dated by TCRdb to 2016 to 2019). The study in broad terms: Patients and healthy donors did not differ in mean age, gender distribution, total cell number or subset yield. A total of 85 million to 110 million sorted cells were examined across all samples, and RNA yield correlated strongly with the number of cells per subset. In the study, TCRB repertoires of sorted circulating CD4+ T cell subsets from recently diagnosed type 1 diabetes patients were compared with those of matched healthy donors. Whereas all 30 or so donors provided naive and central memory subsets, regulatory and stem cell-like memory subsets were isolated from just 8 patients and roughly 8 healthy donors.

Details on this clone: The specificity of this receptor is unknown. There are no base qualities to consult, and no much larger clone falls within one base.

Results and caveats for the whole study, not just this receptor: In all four CD4+ subsets, TCRB CDR3 length was moderately but significantly shorter in type 1 diabetes patients. At VDJ recombination sites, type 1 diabetes patients had fewer insertions and more deleted nucleotides, which implies abnormalities in thymic rearrangement. Shorter templates might have been favored by PCR, but patient and control samples were amplified and corrected together, so both groups would have been affected equally by any skew. Because cDNA was sequenced instead of genomic DNA, highly expressing activated cells could be over-represented, though the groups showed no difference in activation or CD3 levels. The naive, central memory and regulatory TCRB repertoires appeared to resemble one another more closely among patients than among healthy donors. Because small numbers of individuals were included in the HLA sub-analyses, any influence of HLA type on TCRB rearrangement was left unresolved.

All of the isolated RNA was reverse transcribed with the High Capacity cDNA Reverse Transcription Kit, so expressed TCRB transcripts were sequenced. Naive, central memory and regulatory T cell samples underwent deep immunoSEQ sequencing, averaging about 3.57 million total reads per sample. Sorted cells were lysed in RLT buffer, and RNA was extracted using DNase-treated RNeasy Micro or Mini kits according to cell number. To prevent cross-contamination, each cell subset was processed individually, whereas patient and healthy donor samples were processed jointly. Using the immunoSEQ multiplex PCR, TCRB sequences were amplified from cDNA into 87-bp fragments spanning the CDR3 region. Amplicons were sequenced on the Illumina HiSeq platform. Per the source publication's procedure: Synthetic template baselines were used to correct PCR bias computationally, reads within Hamming distance 2 were collapsed together, and singletons that could not be merged were discarded. Reads were aligned to IMGT to assign V, D and J genes, CDR3 length, and insertions or deletions at six rearrangement sites. Clonotype counts were normalized to sorted cell number within each subset before computing true diversity and Gini coefficients with the tcR R package. Repertoire sharing was quantified using the overlap coefficient calculated on TCRB nucleotide sequences. As a proxy for the pre-selection repertoire, out-of-frame TCRB sequences from naive cells were analyzed. Sourced from immuneACCESS, this table was stored by TCRdb with only in-frame sequences that have V and J called. A share of the clones is absent; for the studies checked, an unresolved V gene accounts for under half, and the remainder has no known explanation. D and trimming were read from the DNA, whereas the V and J calls and clone size are those reported in that table. For this sample the table gives under 800,000 clones, of which about 16% were detected only once. The ten top clones hold under 0.095% of the sample.

Each donor gave one peripheral blood draw, about 100 mL on average, collected into heparinised tubes. Naive, central memory, regulatory and stem cell-like memory CD4+ T cells were sorted on a BD FACSAria II using a panel including CD45RO, CCR7, CD25, CD127, CD95 and CD27. A purity above 98% was achieved for all sorted populations. PBMCs were isolated right away by Lymphoprep density gradient centrifugation and were stained directly, without culture. So that batch effects would be minimized, each experiment stained and sorted samples in pairs, pairing one healthy donor with one patient. In the germline V gene, CDR1 corresponds to MNHEY and CDR2 to SVGAGI. Trimming removed 6 bases from V and 3 bases from J; the gene matches leave 6 bases unexplained. The CDR3, from cysteine to phenylalanine, totals 14 residues. Only the CDR3 part of the read is kept: 42 bases, read in frame from the first base.

The rearranged chain carries TRBV6-5 and TRBJ1-1; 8 middle bases align to TRBD1. Sequenced input: naive CD4+ T cells from blood. The meaning of the sample's cell subset or site label: true naive CD4+ T cells. The TCR was taken from a young man in good health. The nucleotide sequence is TGTGCCAGCAGCAAGACAGGGGCCTACACTGAAGCTTTCTTT. It encodes CASSKTGAYTEAFF.